This T cell receptor beta chain is drawn from a study of cytomegalovirus exposure and HLA in healthy donors. Study-level results: Earlier analysis looked at TCR beta V segments, and most were productive about 90% or about 30% of the time. In presence/absence analyses, roughly uniform sequencing depth across donors was assumed. TCR beta V- and J-gene trimming was later associated with a missense DCLRE1C variant.

CDR1 and CDR2 (germline): SGHKS, YYEKEE (reference sequence). Trimming took 1 base from V and 3 from J; bases not matched to a gene: 14. The CDR3 length is 19 residues. PCR involved 60 Vbeta and 13 Jbeta primers. The repertoire was sequenced with immunoSEQ multiplex PCR; TCRdb's copy has only in-frame clones and lacks some. Of about 240,000 clones in the sample, about 80% are singletons; the top ten hold 8%. Notes on this clone: As yet, its antigen is unknown.

This sequence originates from a woman aged 55-69 years in good health and CMV-seropositive. This chain joins TRBV5-5 and TRBJ1-3; the match to TRBD1 covers 9 bases. The sequencing input was PBMCs. As DNA, the CDR3 is TGTGCCAGCAGCTTGCAAGGGACAGGGATCTCGAGCGGTGGAAACACCATATATTTT. Its protein product is CASSLQGTGISSGGNTIYF.